One T cell receptor beta chain is described in this entry. Its antigen specificity is not known. No much larger clone exists at a distance of one base, and base qualities are not known. This sample was included in a study of CD8 T cells in Susac syndrome (dated by TCRdb to about 2019). Describing the broader study: Repertoire sequencing was used to test whether CD8+ T cell activation and differentiation in Susac syndrome was antigen driven.

The investigation overall reported the following: The number of individuals in the TCR sequencing and HLA analysis was acknowledged as relatively small.

RNA was extracted with the RNeasy kit and roughly 0.5 to 1 ug was reverse transcribed using random hexamers. The immunoSEQ multiplex PCR assay, covering 54 Vbeta and 13 Jbeta segments, was used to amplify TCR beta CDR3 regions. PCR amplification bias was corrected using a synthetic template baseline for primer optimization and computational correction. From the authors' description of their analysis: Only productive sequences were kept, with reads annotated to V, D and J genes according to IMGT and analyzed in immunoSEQ Analyzer. Clonality was computed as one minus Shannon entropy normalized by log2 of the number of productive unique sequences. Public and private clones were assessed among the 100 most prevalent clones of each patient and control. Susac-specific clones were defined as absent from healthy and MS cohorts, about 1,000 published viral clones and other ImmuneACCESS disease sequences. TCRdb reprocessed the public reads (quality trimming at Q25 with fastp, clone calling with MiXCR) and kept in-frame beta chains. Here each entry gathers all rows of one CDR3 protein and keeps the most common genes and DNA. The V and J calls were determined by TCRdb, not by the authors. The sample table records 190,000 or so distinct CDR3 sequences; over 90% of these occur just once. The ten most abundant clones make up 0.093% of the sample.

The V and J ends are trimmed by 4 bases and 7 bases, leaving 13 bases between them. Reading the germline V gene gives CDR1 MGHRA and CDR2 YSYEKL. The CDR3 holds 13 amino acids from the cysteine to the phenylalanine. The sequence is cut down to CDR3 DNA, 39 bases in frame from base 1. High-throughput TCR beta sequencing profiled peripheral blood CD8+ and CD4+ T cells from healthy donors, Susac syndrome patients and multiple sclerosis patients. Multiple sclerosis controls were treatment-naive patients with stable or active relapsing-remitting disease fulfilling revised McDonald criteria. Bulk CD8+ and CD4+ T cells were purified magnetically by negative isolation, whereas CD8+ TEMRA cells were enriched by FACS. Blood was collected in EDTA tubes and processed within 24 hours, with PBMCs isolated through density gradient centrifugation. PBMCs intended for TCR sequencing were cryopreserved in liquid nitrogen and thawed later in a water bath at 37 degrees C. The sorted or isolated CD4+, CD8+ and CD8+ TEMRA cells had a purity of 90% or higher.

The material sequenced was CD4+ T cells from PBMCs. The chain employs TRBV4-1 and TRBJ2-5; TRBD2 is perhaps the D gene, given 6 matching bases. This TCR was recovered from a human donor with multiple sclerosis. The nucleotide sequence is given as TGCGCCAGCAGCCGGGACTCCACTACGACCCAGTACTTC. This encodes CASSRDSTTTQYF.